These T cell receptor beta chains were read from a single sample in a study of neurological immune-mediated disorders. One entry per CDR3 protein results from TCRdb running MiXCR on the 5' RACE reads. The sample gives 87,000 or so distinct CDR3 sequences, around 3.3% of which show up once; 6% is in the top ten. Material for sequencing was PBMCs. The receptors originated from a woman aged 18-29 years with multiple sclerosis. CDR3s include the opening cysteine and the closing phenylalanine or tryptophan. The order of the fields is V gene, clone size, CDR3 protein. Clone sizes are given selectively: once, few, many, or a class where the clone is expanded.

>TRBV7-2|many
CASSLQAGGRPETQYF
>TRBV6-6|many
CASRSPSGQETQYF
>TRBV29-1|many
CSGGQREETQYF
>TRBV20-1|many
CSAGGGANQPQHF
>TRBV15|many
CATRPHRDSNQPQHF
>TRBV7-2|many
CASGGRNYNEQFF
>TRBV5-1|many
CASSTTVNTEAFF
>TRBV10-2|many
CASSGDRNEKLFF
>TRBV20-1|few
CSATGTGGAGNIQYF
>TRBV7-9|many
CASTGGLSYEQYF
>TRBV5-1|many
CASSVRDRITEAFF
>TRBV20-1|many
CSATTGGGGNTIYF
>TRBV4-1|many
CASSQAGFGTEAFF
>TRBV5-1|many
CASSFTGDTEAFF
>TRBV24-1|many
CATSDPGTSTDTQYF
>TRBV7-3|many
CASSLRTGGEAEAFF
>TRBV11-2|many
CASRSGTSVNTGELFF
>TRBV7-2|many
CASSTQGGNTGELFF
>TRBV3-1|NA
CASSQGGHEQFF
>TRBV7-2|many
CASSTGGSNQPQHF
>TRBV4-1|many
CASRGALRNTEAFF
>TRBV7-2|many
CASSTSGTGRDTQYF